The 10 T cell receptor beta chains below all came from one sample that was sequenced in a study of cytomegalovirus exposure and HLA in healthy donors. This PCR relied on a set of 60 Vbeta primers and 13 Jbeta primers. Assay used: immunoSEQ multiplex PCR; TCRdb lists only in-frame clones, some missing. The table includes more than 95,000 clones, about 83% detected once. The sample consisted of PBMCs. These receptors came from a woman in her thirties or forties in good health and CMV-seropositive.

The sample holds a few counts of this clone. The chain joins TRBV11-3 to TRBJ2-1, with 9 bases fitting TRBD2. The junction had 15 bases not matched to a gene; V was cut back by 1 base and J by 8 bases. Per the germline V gene, CDR1 is SGHNT and CDR2 is YENEEA. The CDR3 totals 18 residues. CDR3 residues: CASSLGRRLTSGRDEQFF. The DNA of the CDR3 is TGTGCCAGCAGCTTAGGACGGCGTTTGACTAGCGGACGGGATGAGCAGTTCTTC.

The V gene is TRBV5-6, the J gene TRBJ2-7; D not resolved. In germline, CDR1 is SGHDT, CDR2 YYEEEE. The CDR3 loop spans 13 amino acids. V was clipped by 4 bases and J by 4 bases, with 12 bases between them. The CDR3 DNA reads TGTGCCAGCAGCCCTGTGACACTGTACGAGCAGTACTTC. Translated: CASSPVTLYEQYF. Filled out from reference TRBV5-6 and TRBJ2-7, the complete variable domain reads DAGVTQSPTHLIKTRGQQVTLRCSPKSGHDTVSWYQQALGQGPQFIFQYYEEEERQRGNFPDRFSGHQFPNYSSELNVNALLLGDSALYLCASSPVTLYEQYFGPGTRLTVT.

The chain joins TRBV19 to TRBJ2-5; 8 nucleotides align to TRBD1. Losses at the gene ends were 6 bases for V and 2 bases for J; bases not matched to a gene: 2. The CDR3 loop spans 13 amino acids. CDR1 LNHDA and CDR2 SQIVND come from the germline V gene (reference sequence). The chain's CDR3 is CASRGQVQETQYF. CDR3 nucleotides: TGTGCCAGTAGGGGACAGGTTCAAGAGACCCAGTACTTC.

Comment on this clone: The junction differs from germline at one of its ends, possibly a read error. V gene TRBV4-3 combines with J gene TRBJ1-5, with D maybe TRBD1 (5 bases). This CDR3 region has 12 residues. The V gene's germline CDR1 is LGHNA and CDR2 YSLEER. CDR3 nucleotides: TGCGCCAGCAGCCAACCGGGGGGTCCAGCAACCTTT. It translates to CASSQPGGPATF.

The genes are TRBV6-5 and TRBJ2-1; possibly TRBD2 for D (5 bases). Germline CDR1 and CDR2: MNHEY and SVGAGI. V lost 3 bases and J lost 9, with 21 bases in between. The CDR3 is made up of 16 amino acids. The CDR3 sequence is CASSYSGLGLGSEQFF. The CDR3 nucleotides are TGTGCCAGCAGTTATTCGGGATTGGGGTTAGGGAGTGAGCAGTTCTTC.

The V gene is TRBV28, the J gene TRBJ2-7; TRBD2 is a possible D gene (6 bases). The CDR3 covers 13 residues. Germline CDR1 and CDR2: MDHEN and SYDVKM. V was clipped by 5 bases and J by 5 bases, with 13 bases between them. As DNA, the CDR3 is TGTGCCAGCAGTGTAATATGGGGGGACGAGCAGTACTTC. It encodes CASSVIWGDEQYF.

This chain connects TRBV18 to TRBJ2-3; perhaps TRBD1 as D (5 bases). Per the germline V gene, CDR1 is KGHSH and CDR2 is LQKENI. The CDR3 totals 16 residues. V gave up 5 bases and J gave up 1 base, with 16 bases separating them. CDR3 DNA: TGTGCCAGCTCAGTGACAGTGCTATCCCGCACAGATACGCAGTATTTT. This codes for CASSVTVLSRTDTQYF.

The chain combines TRBV6-5 with TRBJ2-1, with 7 bases identical to TRBD2. J was trimmed by 5 bases and V by 7 bases; bases with no gene match: 5. The germline gives CDR1 MNHEY, CDR2 SVGAGI. This CDR3 has 13 residues. CDR3 bases: TGTGCCAGCACGAAACTAGCGAACAATGAGCAGTTCTTC. The encoded protein is CASTKLANNEQFF.

The chain joins TRBV28 to TRBJ2-7, with unresolved D. This CDR3 is built from 13 residues. Looked up from germline, CDR1 is MDHEN and CDR2 is SYDVKM. V was trimmed by 6 bases and J by 5 bases, leaving 14 bases between them. The CDR3 sequence is CASRNPGSDEQYF. The CDR3 DNA is TGTGCCAGCAGGAACCCCGGTTCGGACGAGCAGTACTTC.

The chain couples TRBV7-2 to TRBJ1-1, with D unresolved. The germline gives CDR1 SGHTA, CDR2 FQGNSA. The CDR3 loop spans 15 amino acids. Trimming took 5 bases from V and 0 from J, leaving 13 bases between them. DNA of the CDR3: TGTGCCAGCAGCCCGCGTTGGGCCTTGAACACTGAAGCTTTCTTT. Amino acids: CASSPRWALNTEAFF.